What follows is one T cell receptor (beta chain) and its context. Its target is not known. The PCR used 60 Vbeta and 13 Jbeta primers. TCRdb's table, derived via immunoSEQ multiplex PCR, lists solely in-frame clones and lacks some. The sample includes 99,000 or so clones, around three quarters of them seen just once. The sample originates from a study of cytomegalovirus exposure and HLA in healthy donors. Study-wide points: Later analysis demonstrated an association between a missense DCLRE1C variant and TCR beta V- and J-gene trimming. Earlier analysis looked at TCR beta V segments, and most were productive about 90% or about 30% of the time.

The CDR3 sequence is 13 residues long. CDR1 is SGHVS and CDR2 is FQNEAQ in the germline V gene. V was pared by 8 bases and J by 4 bases, with 13 bases between. Sequencing used PBMCs. The genes are TRBV7-8 and TRBJ2-3; weak D call: TRBD2 (7 bases). This TCR came from a man in his sixties in good health and CMV-seropositive. CDR3 protein: CASFPGGADTQYF. The CDR3 DNA follows: TGTGCCAGCTTTCCGGGGGGCGCAGATACGCAGTATTTT.